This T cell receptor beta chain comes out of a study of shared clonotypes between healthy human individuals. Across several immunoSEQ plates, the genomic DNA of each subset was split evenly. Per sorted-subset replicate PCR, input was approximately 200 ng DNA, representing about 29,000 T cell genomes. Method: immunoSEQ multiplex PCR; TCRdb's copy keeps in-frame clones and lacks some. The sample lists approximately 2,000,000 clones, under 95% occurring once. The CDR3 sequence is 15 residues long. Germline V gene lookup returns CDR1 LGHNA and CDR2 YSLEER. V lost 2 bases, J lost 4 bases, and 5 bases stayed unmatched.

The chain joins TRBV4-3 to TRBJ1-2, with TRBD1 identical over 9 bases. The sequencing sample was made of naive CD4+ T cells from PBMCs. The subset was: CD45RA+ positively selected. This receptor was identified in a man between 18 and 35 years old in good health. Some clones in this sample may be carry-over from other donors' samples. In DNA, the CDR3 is TGCGCCAGCAGCCAACCCGGGACAGGGACCTATGGCTACACCTTC. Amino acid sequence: CASSQPGTGTYGYTF.